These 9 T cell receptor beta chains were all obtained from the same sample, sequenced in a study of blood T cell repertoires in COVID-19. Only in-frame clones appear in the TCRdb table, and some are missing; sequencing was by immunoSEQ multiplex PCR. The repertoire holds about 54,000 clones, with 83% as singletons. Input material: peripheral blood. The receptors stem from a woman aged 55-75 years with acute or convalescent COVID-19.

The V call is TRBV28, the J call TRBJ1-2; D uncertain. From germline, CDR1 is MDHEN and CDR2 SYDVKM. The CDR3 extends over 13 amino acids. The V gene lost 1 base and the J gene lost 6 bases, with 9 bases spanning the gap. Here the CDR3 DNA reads TGTGCCAGCAGTTTATTCCACGGGGATGGCTACACCTTC. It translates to CASSLFHGDGYTF.

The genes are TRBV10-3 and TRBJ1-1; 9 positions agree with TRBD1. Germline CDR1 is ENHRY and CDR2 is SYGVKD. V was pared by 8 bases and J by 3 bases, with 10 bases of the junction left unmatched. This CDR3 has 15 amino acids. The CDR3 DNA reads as TGTGCCATCCGCTTAAACAGGGGGCGCGACACTGAAGCTTTCTTT. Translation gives CAIRLNRGRDTEAFF.

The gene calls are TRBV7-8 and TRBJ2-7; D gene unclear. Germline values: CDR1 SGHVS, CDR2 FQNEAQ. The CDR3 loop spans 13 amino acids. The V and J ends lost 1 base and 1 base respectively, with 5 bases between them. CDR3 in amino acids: CASSLGLSYEQYF. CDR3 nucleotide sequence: TGTGCCAGCAGCTTAGGGCTTTCCTACGAGCAGTACTTC. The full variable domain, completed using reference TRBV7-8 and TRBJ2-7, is GAGVSQSPRYKVAKRGQDVALRCDPISGHVSLFWYQQALGQGPEFLTYFQNEAQLDKSGLPSDRFFAERPEGSVSTLKIQRTQQEDSAVYLCASSLGLSYEQYFGPGTRLTVT.

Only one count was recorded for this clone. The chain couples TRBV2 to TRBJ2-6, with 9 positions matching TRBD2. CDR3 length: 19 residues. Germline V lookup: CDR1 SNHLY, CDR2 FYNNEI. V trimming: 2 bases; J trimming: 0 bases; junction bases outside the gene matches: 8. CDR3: CASSEPPGLAFSGANVLTF. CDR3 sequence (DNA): TGTGCCAGCAGTGAACCTCCGGGACTAGCTTTCTCTGGGGCCAACGTCCTGACTTTC.

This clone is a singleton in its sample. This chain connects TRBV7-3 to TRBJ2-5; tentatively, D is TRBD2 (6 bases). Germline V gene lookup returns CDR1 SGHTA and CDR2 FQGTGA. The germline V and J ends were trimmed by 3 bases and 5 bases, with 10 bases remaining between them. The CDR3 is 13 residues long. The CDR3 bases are TGTGCCAGCAGCTTGGACTATTTGGAGACCCAGTACTTC. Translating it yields CASSLDYLETQYF.

CDR3 nucleotides: TGTGCCAGCAGTTTAAGGGACAGGCGTTATATTAGGGGTCGTAGGGTTTACAATGAGCAGTTCTTC. This codes for CASSLRDRRYIRGRRVYNEQFF. J is TRBJ2-1 and V is TRBV28, with TRBD1 identical over 8 bases. The length of the CDR3 is 22 residues. In germline, CDR1 is MDHEN, CDR2 SYDVKM. V was pared by 2 bases and J by 4 bases, with 25 bases of the junction left unmatched.

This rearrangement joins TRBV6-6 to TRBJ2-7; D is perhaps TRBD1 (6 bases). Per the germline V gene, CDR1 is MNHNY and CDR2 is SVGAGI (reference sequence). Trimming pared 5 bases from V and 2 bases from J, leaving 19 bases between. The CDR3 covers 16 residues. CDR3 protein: CASSHPSRDTAYEQYF. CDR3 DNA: TGTGCCAGCAGTCACCCCTCTAGGGACACCGCCTACGAGCAGTACTTC.

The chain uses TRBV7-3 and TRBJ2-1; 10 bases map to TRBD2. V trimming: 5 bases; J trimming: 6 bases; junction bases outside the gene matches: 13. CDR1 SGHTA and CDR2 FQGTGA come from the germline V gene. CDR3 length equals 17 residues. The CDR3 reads CASSRSTSGGARNEQFF. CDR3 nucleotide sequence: TGTGCCAGCAGCCGATCTACGAGCGGGGGGGCCCGCAATGAGCAGTTCTTC.

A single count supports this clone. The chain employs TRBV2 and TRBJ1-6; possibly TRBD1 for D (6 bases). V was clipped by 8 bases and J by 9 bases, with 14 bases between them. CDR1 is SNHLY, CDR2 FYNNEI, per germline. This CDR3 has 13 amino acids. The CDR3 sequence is CASLRDMGSPLHF. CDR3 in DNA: TGTGCCAGCCTCCGGGACATGGGTTCACCCCTCCACTTT.